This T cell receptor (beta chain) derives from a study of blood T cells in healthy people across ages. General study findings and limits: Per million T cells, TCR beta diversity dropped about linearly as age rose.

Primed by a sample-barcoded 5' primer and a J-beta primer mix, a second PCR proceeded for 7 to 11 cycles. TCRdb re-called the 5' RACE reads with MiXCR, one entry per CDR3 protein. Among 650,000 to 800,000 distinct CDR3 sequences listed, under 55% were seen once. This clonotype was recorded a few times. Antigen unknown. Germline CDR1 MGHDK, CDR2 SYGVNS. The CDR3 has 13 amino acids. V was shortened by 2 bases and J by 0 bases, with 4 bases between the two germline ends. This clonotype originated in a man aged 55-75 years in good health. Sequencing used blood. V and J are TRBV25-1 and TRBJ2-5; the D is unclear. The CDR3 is CASSEPNQETQYF. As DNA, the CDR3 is TGTGCCAGCAGTGAACCCAACCAAGAGACCCAGTACTTC.